Listed here are 3 T cell receptor beta chains from one sample, sequenced in a study of cytomegalovirus exposure and HLA in healthy donors. PCR employed 60 Vbeta and 13 Jbeta primers. Sequenced by immunoSEQ multiplex PCR; TCRdb stores in-frame clones only, minus some. Seen here are 150,000 to 200,000 clones, around 75% observed once, and the top ten hold approximately 6%. The material sequenced was PBMCs. The receptors stem from a woman in her thirties in good health and CMV-seropositive.

The rearrangement uses TRBV6-4 and TRBJ1-6; D gene unclear. The CDR3 loop spans 13 amino acids. The germline CDR1 and CDR2 sequences are MRHNA and SNTAGT. The ends were cut back, 2 bases at V and 7 bases at J, with 6 bases in the middle. The CDR3 nucleotides are TGTGCCAGCAGTGACACGGGGAATTCACCCCTCCACTTT. Its protein product is CASSDTGNSPLHF.

V gene TRBV11-2 combines with J gene TRBJ1-4; D is undetermined. CDR1 SGHAT and CDR2 FQNNGV come from the germline V gene. Between the trimmed V and J ends, which lost 6 bases and 4 bases, there was a span of 18 bases. The CDR3 loop spans 16 amino acids. Here the CDR3 DNA reads TGTGCCAGCAGTTTTTCCTTTGGACTGATTAATGAAAAACTGTTTTTT. Translating it yields CASSFSFGLINEKLFF.

In its sample, this clone was seen a few times. The chain combines TRBV6-5 with TRBJ1-1; the D is unclear. Germline V lookup: CDR1 MNHEY, CDR2 SVGAGI. Deletions cut 8 bases from V and 8 bases from J, with 15 bases between. This CDR3 is built from 12 residues. The DNA for the CDR3 is TGTGCCAGCGCAAGTTCGGTTTCAGAAGCTTTCTTT. Protein product: CASASSVSEAFF.